A selection of T cell receptor beta chains follows, all from one sample in a study of T-cell memory formation after mild COVID-19. TCRdb recomputed calls from the 5' RACE reads with MiXCR, one row per CDR3 protein. The data hold about 410,000 distinct CDR3 sequences, with more than 15% observed a single time. The source material was PBMCs or a T cell subset sorted from them (not recorded which). The receptors derive from a young man who had mild COVID-19 (a few samples of this study predate the infection). Cell type and time point are not known. CDR3s include the opening cysteine and the closing phenylalanine or tryptophan. Each record gives: J gene, V gene, clone size, D gene, CDR3 protein, CDR3 DNA. The D gene is left open where the match is weak. The size of a clone is reported for some rows only, either as once, few or many, or as a class for expanded clones.

TRBJ1-2,TRBV28,few,NA,CASSFTRAGDYGYTF,TGTGCCAGCAGTTTCACCAGGGCGGGGGACTATGGCTACACCTTC
TRBJ2-7,TRBV4-1,NA,NA,CASSQETRSYEQYF,TGCGCCAGCAGCCAAGAAACTCGGTCCTACGAGCAGTACTTC
TRBJ1-1,TRBV25-1,NA,TRBD1,CASSDPRTGGITEAFF,TGTGCCAGCAGTGATCCCCGGACAGGGGGTATCACTGAAGCTTTCTTT
TRBJ2-5,TRBV7-9,NA,NA,CASSSPTVQETQYF,TGTGCCAGCAGCTCCCCGACAGTTCAAGAGACCCAGTACTTC
TRBJ1-1,TRBV29-1,few,NA,CSVGRQNTEAFF,TGCAGCGTTGGGAGACAGAACACTGAAGCTTTCTTT
TRBJ2-1,TRBV5-1,many,NA,CASSLARVDNEQFF,TGCGCCAGCAGCTTGGCTCGGGTCGACAATGAGCAGTTCTTC
TRBJ1-6,TRBV4-3,NA,NA,CASSQGIAGNNSPLHF,TGCGCCAGCAGCCAAGGGATTGCAGGGAATAATTCACCCCTCCACTTT
TRBJ1-2,TRBV5-1,NA,NA,CASSTESSYGYTF,TGCGCCAGCAGCACGGAGTCGTCCTATGGCTACACCTTC
TRBJ1-1,TRBV12-3/TRBV12-4,few,NA,CASSLQTAEAFF,TGTGCCAGCAGCCTCCAGACTGCTGAAGCTTTCTTT
TRBJ1-5,TRBV20-1,many,NA,CSARDVGRENQPQHF,TGCAGTGCTAGAGATGTTGGTAGGGAAAATCAGCCCCAGCATTTT
TRBJ1-1,TRBV5-6,NA,NA,CASSRTVAGAGGRTEAFF,TGTGCCAGCAGTCGGACGGTTGCGGGGGCCGGCGGGAGGACTGAAGCTTTCTTT
TRBJ2-1,TRBV4-2,many,TRBD2,CASSQLAGGSYNEQFF,TGTGCCAGCAGCCAACTAGCGGGGGGCTCCTACAATGAGCAGTTCTTC
TRBJ1-3,TRBV5-1,NA,NA,CASSLADRPSGNTIYF,TGCGCCAGCAGCTTGGCCGACCGACCCTCTGGAAACACCATATATTTT
TRBJ2-5,TRBV6-1,NA,NA,CASSEARRVQETQYF,TGTGCCAGCAGTGAAGCGCGGAGGGTTCAAGAGACCCAGTACTTC
TRBJ2-3,TRBV7-2,NA,NA,CASSFRQYTDTQYF,TGTGCCAGCAGCTTCCGACAATACACAGATACGCAGTATTTT
TRBJ2-1,TRBV7-3,NA,NA,CASSLMELANEQFF,TGTGCCAGCAGCTTAATGGAGCTAGCCAATGAGCAGTTCTTC
TRBJ1-2,TRBV5-6,NA,NA,CASSLALRVDYGYTF,TGTGCCAGCAGCTTGGCCTTACGGGTGGACTATGGCTACACCTTC
TRBJ2-3,TRBV5-1,few,NA,CASGTSEIYTDTQYF,TGCGCCAGCGGGACCTCGGAAATCTACACAGATACGCAGTATTTT
TRBJ1-2,TRBV7-2,few,TRBD1,CASSPWTGENGYTF,TGTGCCAGCAGCCCGTGGACAGGGGAAAATGGCTACACCTTC
TRBJ2-7,TRBV20-1,few,NA,CSARDLGEQYF,TGCAGTGCTAGAGATTTGGGGGAGCAGTACTTC
TRBJ1-4,TRBV7-2,many,TRBD1,CASSFWQGDEKLFF,TGTGCCAGCAGCTTTTGGCAGGGGGACGAAAAACTGTTTTTT
TRBJ2-1,TRBV2,NA,NA,CASSLTISSYNEQFF,TGTGCCAGCTCCTTGACTATCAGCTCCTACAATGAGCAGTTCTTC
TRBJ1-3,TRBV27,NA,NA,CASSQGRLGTIYF,TGTGCCAGCAGTCAGGGACGGCTAGGGACCATATATTTT
TRBJ2-5,TRBV6-2/TRBV6-3,NA,NA,CASRPNQETQYF,TGTGCCAGCAGGCCGAACCAAGAGACCCAGTACTTC
TRBJ1-1,TRBV4-1,few,TRBD1,CASSSIDRVTEAFF,TGCGCCAGCAGTTCCATCGACAGGGTCACTGAAGCTTTCTTT
TRBJ1-3,TRBV4-2,NA,TRBD1,CASSDALQGRNTIYF,TGTGCCAGCAGCGATGCCTTACAGGGGCGGAACACCATATATTTT
TRBJ1-1,TRBV20-1,NA,NA,CSAPTYMNTEAFF,TGCAGTGCGCCGACATACATGAACACTGAAGCTTTCTTT
TRBJ1-3,TRBV18,NA,TRBD1,CASSPRQGLSGNTIYF,TGTGCCAGCTCACCAAGACAGGGTCTCTCTGGAAACACCATATATTTT
TRBJ2-3,TRBV9,NA,NA,CASSVDADTQYF,TGTGCCAGCAGCGTAGACGCCGATACGCAGTATTTT
TRBJ2-1,TRBV20-1,NA,NA,CSARASRRGDYNEQFF,TGCAGTGCTAGAGCGTCGAGGCGGGGCGATTACAATGAGCAGTTCTTC
TRBJ1-1,TRBV7-9,NA,NA,CASRVGREMNTEAFF,TGTGCCAGCAGGGTAGGCAGGGAGATGAACACTGAAGCTTTCTTT
TRBJ2-5,TRBV27,few,NA,CASSLAGGAFTQTQYF,TGTGCCAGCAGTTTGGCAGGGGGGGCTTTTACGCAGACCCAGTACTTC
TRBJ2-4,TRBV6-5,few,NA,CASSHLGGAKNIQYF,TGTGCCAGCAGTCACCTAGGGGGGGCCAAAAACATTCAGTACTTC
TRBJ2-1,TRBV7-8,NA,NA,CASSLEFRGEQFF,TGTGCCAGCAGCTTAGAGTTTAGAGGTGAGCAGTTCTTC
TRBJ1-4,TRBV5-1,NA,NA,CASSLECEKLFF,TGCGCCAGCAGCTTGGAGTGCGAAAAACTGTTTTTT
TRBJ2-3,TRBV6-5,NA,NA,CASSYRGAQPDTQYF,TGTGCCAGCAGTTACCGGGGGGCCCAACCAGATACGCAGTATTTT
TRBJ2-7,TRBV7-2,many,NA,CASSFAGAYEQYF,TGTGCCAGCAGCTTCGCAGGGGCCTACGAGCAGTACTTC
TRBJ2-3,TRBV7-9,many,TRBD2,CASSLTSGAPDTQYF,TGTGCCAGCAGCTTAACTAGCGGGGCGCCAGATACGCAGTATTTT
TRBJ2-5,TRBV5-1,few,NA,CASSLESGGQETQYF,TGCGCCAGCAGCTTGGAGTCCGGGGGCCAAGAGACCCAGTACTTC
TRBJ1-5,TRBV20-1,NA,TRBD1,CSAREGYTGGGQPQHF,TGCAGTGCTAGAGAGGGCTATACAGGGGGCGGGCAGCCCCAGCATTTT
TRBJ1-1,TRBV6-5,NA,NA,CASSYKVKAFEAFF,TGTGCCAGCAGTTACAAGGTCAAGGCGTTTGAAGCTTTCTTT
TRBJ2-5,TRBV27,NA,TRBD1,CASRGWDRGQETQYF,TGTGCCAGCCGAGGGTGGGACAGGGGGCAAGAGACCCAGTACTTC
TRBJ2-1,TRBV7-2,many,NA,CASLSMRGNEQFF,TGTGCCAGCTTAAGTATGCGAGGCAATGAGCAGTTCTTC
TRBJ1-4,TRBV27,NA,TRBD1,CASSRDRAGEKLFF,TGTGCCAGCAGTCGTGACAGGGCTGGGGAAAAACTGTTTTTT
TRBJ2-5,TRBV27,NA,TRBD1,CASSPLSGTGSQETQYF,TGTGCCAGCAGTCCCCTCTCGGGGACAGGCTCCCAAGAGACCCAGTACTTC
TRBJ2-4,TRBV2,NA,TRBD1,CASSEDRGLAKNIQYF,TGTGCCAGCAGTGAAGACAGGGGGTTAGCCAAAAACATTCAGTACTTC